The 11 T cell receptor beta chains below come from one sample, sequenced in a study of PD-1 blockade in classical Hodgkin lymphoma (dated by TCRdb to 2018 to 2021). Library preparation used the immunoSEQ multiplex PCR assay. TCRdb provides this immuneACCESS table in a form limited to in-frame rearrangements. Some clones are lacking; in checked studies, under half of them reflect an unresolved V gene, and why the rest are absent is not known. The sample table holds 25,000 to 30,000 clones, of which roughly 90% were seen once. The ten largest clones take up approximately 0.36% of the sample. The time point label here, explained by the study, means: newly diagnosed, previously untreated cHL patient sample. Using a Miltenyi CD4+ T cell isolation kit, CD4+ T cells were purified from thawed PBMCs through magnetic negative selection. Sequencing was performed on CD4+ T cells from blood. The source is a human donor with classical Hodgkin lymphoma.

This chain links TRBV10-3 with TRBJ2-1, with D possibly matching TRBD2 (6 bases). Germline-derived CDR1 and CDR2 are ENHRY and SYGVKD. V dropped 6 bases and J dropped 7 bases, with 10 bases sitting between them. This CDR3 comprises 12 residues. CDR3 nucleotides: TGTGCCATCAGGGGGACTCCTAATGAGCAGTTCTTC. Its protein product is CAIRGTPNEQFF.

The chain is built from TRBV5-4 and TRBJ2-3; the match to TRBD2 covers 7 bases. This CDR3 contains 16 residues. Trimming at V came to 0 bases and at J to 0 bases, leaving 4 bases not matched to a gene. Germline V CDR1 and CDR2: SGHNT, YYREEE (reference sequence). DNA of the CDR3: TGTGCCAGCAGCTTGGGACTAGCATTTAGCACAGATACGCAGTATTTT. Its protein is CASSLGLAFSTDTQYF.

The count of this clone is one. The CDR3 protein is CASSTRTHQPQHF. The CDR3 DNA reads TGTGCCAGCAGCACCCGGACCCATCAGCCCCAGCATTTT. The chain carries TRBV21-1 and TRBJ1-5. TRBV21-1 is listed as a pseudogene. The CDR3 spans 13 residues.

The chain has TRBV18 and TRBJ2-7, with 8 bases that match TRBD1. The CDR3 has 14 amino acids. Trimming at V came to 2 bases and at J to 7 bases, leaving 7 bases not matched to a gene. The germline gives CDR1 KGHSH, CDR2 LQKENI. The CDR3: CASSPRQGAIEQYF. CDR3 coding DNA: TGTGCCAGCTCACCAAGGCAGGGGGCTATTGAGCAGTACTTC.

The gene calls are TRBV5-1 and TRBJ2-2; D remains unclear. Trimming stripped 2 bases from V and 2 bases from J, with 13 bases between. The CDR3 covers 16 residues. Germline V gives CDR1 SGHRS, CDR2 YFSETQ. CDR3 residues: CASSFSFGINTGELFF. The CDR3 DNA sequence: TGCGCCAGCAGCTTTTCTTTTGGGATTAACACCGGGGAGCTGTTTTTT.

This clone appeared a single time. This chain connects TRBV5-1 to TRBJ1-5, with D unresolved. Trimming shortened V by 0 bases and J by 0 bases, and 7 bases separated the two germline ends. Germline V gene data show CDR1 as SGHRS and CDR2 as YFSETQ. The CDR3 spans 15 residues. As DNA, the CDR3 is TGCGCCAGCAGCTTGGGAGCCTTTAGCAATCAGCCCCAGCATTTT. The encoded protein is CASSLGAFSNQPQHF.

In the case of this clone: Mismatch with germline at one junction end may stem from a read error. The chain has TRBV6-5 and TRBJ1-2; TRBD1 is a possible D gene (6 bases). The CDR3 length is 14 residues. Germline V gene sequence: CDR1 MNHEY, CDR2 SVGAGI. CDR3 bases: TGTGCCAGCAGTTACTCTTACTGGGACACGGATTTCTATTTC. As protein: CASSYSYWDTDFYF.

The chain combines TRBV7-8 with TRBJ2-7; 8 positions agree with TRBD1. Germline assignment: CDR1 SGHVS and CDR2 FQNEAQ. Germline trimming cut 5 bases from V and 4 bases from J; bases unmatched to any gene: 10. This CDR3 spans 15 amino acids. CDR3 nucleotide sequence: TGTGCCAGCAGCCCTATTCAGGGGGCGCGATACGAGCAGTACTTC. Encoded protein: CASSPIQGARYEQYF.

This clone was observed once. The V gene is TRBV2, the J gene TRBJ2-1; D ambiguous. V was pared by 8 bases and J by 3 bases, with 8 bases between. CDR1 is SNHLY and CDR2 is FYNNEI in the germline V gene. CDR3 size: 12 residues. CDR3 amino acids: CASSPDYNEQFF. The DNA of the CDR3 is TGTGCCAGCTCTCCCGACTACAATGAGCAGTTCTTC.

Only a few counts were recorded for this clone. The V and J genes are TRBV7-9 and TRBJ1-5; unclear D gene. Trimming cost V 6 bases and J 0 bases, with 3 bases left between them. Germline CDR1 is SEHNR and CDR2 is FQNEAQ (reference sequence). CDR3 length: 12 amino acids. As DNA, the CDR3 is TGTGCCAGCAGTTATAGCAATCAGCCCCAGCATTTT. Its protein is CASSYSNQPQHF.

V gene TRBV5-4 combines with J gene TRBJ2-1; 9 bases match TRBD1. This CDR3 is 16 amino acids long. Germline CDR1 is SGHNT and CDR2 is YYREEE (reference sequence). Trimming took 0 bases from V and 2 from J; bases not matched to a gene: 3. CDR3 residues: CASSLGDRAAYNEQFF. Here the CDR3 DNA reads TGTGCCAGCAGCTTGGGGGACAGGGCGGCCTACAATGAGCAGTTCTTC.